The 2 T cell receptor beta chains below all came from one sample that was sequenced in a study of blood T cell repertoires in COVID-19. The protocol was immunoSEQ multiplex PCR, while the TCRdb copy is restricted to in-frame clones and leaves out a portion. Among some 45,000 clones listed, over 80% were seen once. The sequencing sample was made of peripheral blood. These receptors all stem from a human donor with active COVID-19. The donor label of this sample is uncertain.

The chain joins TRBV9 to TRBJ2-2, with a possible D match to TRBD2 (5 bases). Trimming took off 1 base at V and 0 bases at J, with 22 bases between the two ends. Germline lookup yields CDR1 SGDLS and CDR2 YYNGEE. CDR3 length equals 20 residues. CDR3 region: CASSVPLGRGFGTNTGELFF. The CDR3 bases are TGTGCCAGCAGCGTACCCCTGGGCCGCGGGTTTGGGACGAACACCGGGGAGCTGTTTTTT. The entire variable domain, with the rest obtained from reference TRBV9 and TRBJ2-2, is as follows: DSGVTQTPKHLITATGQRVTLRCSPRSGDLSVYWYQQSLDQGLQFLIQYYNGEERAKGNILERFSAQQFPDLHSELNLSSLELGDSALYFCASSVPLGRGFGTNTGELFFGEGSRLTVL.

The gene calls are TRBV2 and TRBJ1-5, with TRBD1 identical over 11 bases. V dropped 4 bases and J dropped 5; count of bases not matched to a gene: 1. This CDR3 spans 14 amino acids. Germline V gene data show CDR1 as SNHLY and CDR2 as FYNNEI. The CDR3 loop reads CASSGGQGDQPQHF. The CDR3 DNA reads TGTGCCAGCAGTGGGGGACAGGGGGATCAGCCCCAGCATTTT.